A single sample gave rise to the 20 T cell receptor beta chains below, sequenced in a study of human T cells and chemical hapten exposure. Time point given: pre-sensitization, week 0. Described treatment: therapeutic diphenylcyclopropenone sensitization with weekly scalp DPC. TCRdb redid the calling of the RACE reads with MiXCR, one entry per CDR3 protein. The repertoire holds about 350,000 distinct CDR3 sequences, with 5% to 6.5% as singletons. The sequencing here drew on whole blood, taken in connection with sensitization to the hapten diphenylcyclopropenone (DPC). Receptors were obtained from a young woman with alopecia areata. Some clones in this sample may be carry-over from other donors' samples.

The gene calls are TRBV3-1 and TRBJ1-5; D gene uncertain. Germline lookup yields CDR1 LGHDT and CDR2 YNNKEL (reference sequence). V lost 2 bases, J lost 3 bases, and 11 bases lay in between. The CDR3 extends over 15 amino acids. The CDR3 nucleotides are TGTGCCAGCAGCCAAAATTTACAACCCAATCAGCCCCAGCATTTT. Protein product: CASSQNLQPNQPQHF. The full variable domain, with the rest looked up from reference TRBV3-1 and TRBJ1-5, is DTAVSQTPKYLVTQMGNDKSIKCEQNLGHDTMYWYKQDSKKFLKIMFSYNNKELIINETVPNRFSPKSPDKAHLNLHINSLELGDSAVYFCASSQNLQPNQPQHFGDGTRLSIL.

The table lists this clonotype with a few counts. The V and J genes are TRBV4-3 and TRBJ2-5; 9 bases agree with TRBD2. The CDR3 is 17 residues long. With V trimmed by 1 base and J by 5 bases, 11 bases remained unmatched. The germline CDR1 and CDR2 sequences are LGHNA and YSLEER. In nucleotides, the CDR3 is TGCGCCAGCAGCCAAGCACAATATGCGGGGGGGCAGGAGACCCAGTACTTC. This gives the protein CASSQAQYAGGQETQYF.

In its sample, this clonotype was seen a few times. This chain links TRBV2 with TRBJ1-1; D gene ambiguous. Trimming stripped 7 bases from V and 9 bases from J, with 12 bases between. CDR3 length equals 11 residues. Germline CDR1 reads SNHLY; CDR2 reads FYNNEI. The CDR3 reads CASIAQTKAFF. The CDR3 nucleotides read TGTGCCAGCATTGCTCAGACTAAAGCTTTCTTT.

The genes are TRBV7-2 and TRBJ2-2; D gene unclear. The CDR3 sequence is 14 residues long. Germline-derived CDR1 and CDR2 are SGHTA and FQGNSA. V was shortened by 1 base and J by 5 bases, with 8 bases between the two germline ends. The CDR3 protein is CASSLVRLTGELFF. The CDR3 DNA reads as TGTGCCAGCAGCTTAGTGCGGTTGACCGGGGAGCTGTTTTTT.

This clonotype was observed many times. The V gene is TRBV9, the J gene TRBJ2-1; D is ambiguous. Trimming stripped 0 bases from V and 8 bases from J, with 9 bases between. In germline, CDR1 is SGDLS, CDR2 YYNGEE. The CDR3 runs to 13 residues. For the CDR3, the DNA is TGTGCCAGCAGCGTAGTTGGGATCGATGAGCAGTTCTTC. This translates into CASSVVGIDEQFF.

This clonotype was seen ten or more times. The V and J genes are TRBV3-1 and TRBJ2-7; D unresolved. CDR3 length equals 14 residues. Germline V gene data show CDR1 as LGHDT and CDR2 as YNNKEL (reference sequence). V lost 2 bases to trimming and J lost 1 base, with 9 bases between them. This chain's CDR3 is CASSQSTASYEQYF. CDR3 coding DNA: TGTGCCAGCAGCCAATCAACTGCGTCCTACGAGCAGTACTTC.

This clonotype was observed a few times. V usage is TRBV9 and J usage is TRBJ2-7; possibly TRBD1 for D (6 bases). The germline V and J ends were trimmed by 5 bases and 5 bases, with 17 bases remaining between them. Per the germline V gene, CDR1 is SGDLS and CDR2 is YYNGEE. This CDR3 has 14 residues. The CDR3 bases are TGTGCCAGCAGTGTCTCACAGGGTAGGGACGAGCAGTACTTC. It specifies CASSVSQGRDEQYF.

A few counts support this clonotype. The genes are TRBV5-1 and TRBJ1-1; tentatively, D is TRBD1 (6 bases). The germline V gene has CDR1 SGHRS and CDR2 YFSETQ. V dropped 2 bases and J dropped 5 bases, with 16 bases sitting between them. The CDR3 runs 15 residues. The CDR3 reads CASSFGPQGNTEAFF. For the CDR3, the DNA is TGCGCCAGCAGCTTCGGCCCACAGGGAAATACTGAAGCTTTCTTT.

The CDR3 DNA reads TGTGCCAGCAGCTTAGCTCCTAGAGTAGCGGGGGGGATGCGGCAGTTCTTC. This gives the protein CASSLAPRVAGGMRQFF. This chain connects TRBV7-2 to TRBJ2-1; 11 bases match TRBD2. The V gene's germline CDR1 is SGHTA and CDR2 FQGNSA. CDR3 length: 17 residues. The V and J ends lost 0 bases and 12 bases, in that order; junction bases with no gene match: 13.

The V and J genes are TRBV28 and TRBJ2-7; D is possibly TRBD2 (7 bases). Between the trimmed V and J ends, which lost 6 bases and 4 bases, there was a span of 22 bases. This CDR3 spans 16 amino acids. Per germline, CDR1 MDHEN and CDR2 SYDVKM. This CDR3 is CASSPQRRGRIYEQYF. DNA of the CDR3: TGTGCCAGCAGCCCCCAGCGGCGGGGGCGGATTTACGAGCAGTACTTC.

This clonotype has at least ten counts. The chain joins TRBV9 to TRBJ1-4, with 8 bases fitting TRBD1. CDR3 size: 14 residues. V lost 2 bases, J lost 8 bases, and 5 bases stayed unmatched. The germline V gene encodes CDR1 SGDLS and CDR2 YYNGEE. CDR3 residues: CASSVDRGGEKLFF. The CDR3 coding sequence is TGTGCCAGCAGCGTCGACAGGGGCGGCGAAAAACTGTTTTTT. The variable domain in full, completed from reference TRBV9 and TRBJ1-4, reads DSGVTQTPKHLITATGQRVTLRCSPRSGDLSVYWYQQSLDQGLQFLIQYYNGEERAKGNILERFSAQQFPDLHSELNLSSLELGDSALYFCASSVDRGGEKLFFGSGTQLSVL.

The chain is built from TRBV14 and TRBJ2-7; D is undetermined. The CDR3 runs 13 residues. Germline V CDR1 and CDR2: SGHDN, FVKESK. V lost 1 base, J lost 3 bases, and 7 bases lay in between. CDR3 amino acids: CASSQVGHYEQYF. The CDR3 DNA reads TGTGCCAGCAGCCAAGTCGGGCACTACGAGCAGTACTTC.

This clonotype was counted ten times or more. The chain carries TRBV7-6 and TRBJ2-1; 7 positions agree with TRBD2. The CDR3 totals 16 residues. Losses at the gene ends were 2 bases for V and 3 bases for J; bases not matched to a gene: 7. The germline gives CDR1 SGHVS, CDR2 FNYEAQ. The CDR3 DNA reads as TGTGCCAGCAGCTTACCAGCGGGGAAGCTCTACAATGAGCAGTTCTTC. Protein: CASSLPAGKLYNEQFF.

As for this clonotype: Since the CDR3 does not end with the conserved phenylalanine or tryptophan, this likely comes from a read error. The genes are TRBV27 and TRBJ2-7, with D tentatively TRBD1 (5 bases). Germline assignment: CDR1 MNHEY and CDR2 SMNVEV (reference sequence). This CDR3 has 13 residues. Trimming took 6 bases from V and 1 from J, leaving 10 bases between them. This chain's CDR3 is CASRDTPSYEQYL. The CDR3 DNA sequence: TGTGCCAGCAGGGACACCCCATCCTACGAGCAGTACCTC.

This clonotype was seen many times. The chain joins TRBV5-1 to TRBJ1-5; D is perhaps TRBD1 (5 bases). V shed 2 bases and J shed 7 bases, with 13 bases lying between them. Germline loops: CDR1 SGHRS, CDR2 YFSETQ. The CDR3 consists of 14 residues. This CDR3 reads CASSFTGEGQPQHF. Written as DNA, the CDR3 is TGCGCCAGCAGCTTTACGGGGGAGGGCCAGCCCCAGCATTTT. The full variable domain, its missing parts supplied by reference TRBV5-1 and TRBJ1-5, is KAGVTQTPRYLIKTRGQQVTLSCSPISGHRSVSWYQQTPGQGLQFLFEYFSETQRNKGNFPGRFSGRQFSNSRSEMNVSTLELGDSALYLCASSFTGEGQPQHFGDGTRLSIL.

The chain couples TRBV7-9 to TRBJ2-1; D uncertain. Trimming stripped 8 bases from V and 5 bases from J, with 13 bases between. This CDR3 is built from 13 residues. Germline V lookup: CDR1 SEHNR, CDR2 FQNEAQ (reference sequence). The CDR3 here is CASFRLLDNEQFF. CDR3 sequence (DNA): TGTGCCAGCTTTCGTTTACTTGACAATGAGCAGTTCTTC. The full variable domain, with the rest looked up from reference TRBV7-9 and TRBJ2-1, is DTGVSQNPRHKITKRGQNVTFRCDPISEHNRLYWYRQTLGQGPEFLTYFQNEAQLEKSRLLSDRFSAERPKGSFSTLEIQRTEQGDSAMYLCASFRLLDNEQFFGPGTRLTVL.

This clonotype occurred many times. This chain joins TRBV20-1 and TRBJ1-1; D ambiguous. Trimming left V 7 bases short and J 5 bases short, with 17 bases between. The germline V gene encodes CDR1 DFQATT and CDR2 SNEGSKA (reference sequence). The length of the CDR3 is 13 residues. The CDR3 DNA is TGCAGTGTTCAGTCAGGCTTCGGGACTGAAGCTTTCTTT. Translated: CSVQSGFGTEAFF.

This clonotype was detected a few times. The V call is TRBV20-1, the J call TRBJ1-6, with a possible D match to TRBD1 (6 bases). V lost 6 bases to trimming and J lost 0 bases, with 12 bases between them. Germline assignment: CDR1 DFQATT and CDR2 SNEGSKA (reference sequence). The CDR3 loop spans 15 amino acids. The CDR3 spells CSARGGSSYNSPLHF. DNA for the CDR3: TGCAGTGCCCGAGGGGGGAGCTCCTATAATTCACCCCTCCACTTT.

The CDR3 nucleotides read TGTGCCAGCAGTCAAGGGAGTGGTGGGTACAATGAGCAGTTCTTC. It is translated as CASSQGSGGYNEQFF. The V call is TRBV25-1, the J call TRBJ2-1, with D maybe TRBD2 (5 bases). V was clipped by 5 bases and J by 4 bases, with 15 bases between them. From germline, CDR1 is MGHDK and CDR2 SYGVNS. The CDR3 runs to 15 residues.

This clonotype was observed at least ten times. V and J are TRBV29-1 and TRBJ2-5, with 8 positions matching TRBD1. The germline V gene has CDR1 SQVTM and CDR2 ANQGSEA. The ends lost 6 bases at V and 1 base at J; junction bases unmatched: 7. The CDR3 covers 14 residues. This CDR3 is CSVQMGTGQETQYF. The CDR3 DNA reads TGCAGCGTCCAAATGGGGACAGGCCAAGAGACCCAGTACTTC.